Given below is one T cell receptor beta chain in context. Its antigen is currently unknown. The CDR3 is made up of 15 amino acids. Germline V gives CDR1 SGHNT, CDR2 YENEEA. Trimming left V 6 bases short and J 0 bases short, with 12 bases between. This entry comes from a study of cytomegalovirus exposure and HLA in healthy donors. Study-wide points: A previous analysis found most TCR beta V segments productive roughly 87% or roughly 30% of the time.

PCR involved 60 Vbeta and 13 Jbeta primers. The assay was immunoSEQ multiplex PCR, and TCRdb's table has in-frame clones only and misses some. The table lists about 160,000 clones, about 85% of them singletons. The rearrangement joins TRBV11-3 to TRBJ2-1; TRBD2 is a possible D gene (6 bases). Source material: PBMCs. This TCR was sampled from a boy aged 2-15 years in good health and CMV-seronegative. This CDR3 is CASSYSGGSYNEQFF. Written as DNA, the CDR3 is TGTGCCAGCAGTTATAGCGGAGGCTCCTACAATGAGCAGTTCTTC.